Listed here are 28 T cell receptor beta chains from one sample, sequenced in a study of T cell responses to AZD1222 COVID-19 vaccine (dated by TCRdb to 2020 to 2022). Receptor amplification or capture employed the immunoSEQ multiplex PCR assay. TCRdb took over this immuneACCESS table, retaining in-frame rearrangements with V and J assigned. Such tables are incomplete; in checked studies, under half of the missing clones stem from an unresolved V gene, and the remainder is unexplained. Across this sample there are approximately 220,000 clones, with about 92% seen only once. 1% of the sample is taken by the ten largest. Read against the paper, the sample's time point label means: baseline before first vaccination. In light of the paper, this sample's treatment or condition label describes: meningococcal conjugate vaccine given as trial control. The specimen was peripheral blood, collected on day 0 of MenACWY control vaccination. The source is an adult in good health.

The chain has TRBV5-4 and TRBJ1-5; 10 nucleotides agree with TRBD1. The CDR3 spans 15 residues. Germline loops: CDR1 SGHNT, CDR2 YYREEE (reference sequence). CDR3 in DNA: TGTGCTAGCCAACCGGGACAGGGGAGCAATCAGCCCCAGCATTTT. It is translated as CASQPGQGSNQPQHF.

The chain uses TRBV6-6 and TRBJ1-4; D ambiguous. CDR1 MNHNY and CDR2 SVGAGI come from the germline V gene (reference sequence). This CDR3 contains 14 residues. The germline V and J ends were trimmed by 2 bases and 0 bases, with 4 bases remaining between them. As DNA, the CDR3 is TGTGCCAGCAGTTACAGGACAACTAATGAAAAACTGTTTTTT. This gives the protein CASSYRTTNEKLFF.

The chain recombines TRBV7-6 with TRBJ1-2, with 8 positions matching TRBD1. V gave up 5 bases and J gave up 4 bases; unmatched junction bases: 6. The germline V gene has CDR1 SGHVS and CDR2 FNYEAQ. The length of the CDR3 is 14 residues. CDR3 nucleotide sequence: TGTGCCAGCAGCCCGACAGGGGACGGCTATGGCTACACCTTC. As protein: CASSPTGDGYGYTF.

The chain is built from TRBV3-1 (or the pseudogene TRBV3-2) and TRBJ2-7, with 9 positions matching TRBD2. Per germline, CDR1 LGHDT and CDR2 YNNKEL (reference sequence). This CDR3 contains 15 residues. The V and J ends lost 4 bases and 6 bases, in that order; junction bases with no gene match: 10. CDR3 region: CASSPGTSPQGEQYF. The CDR3 DNA is TGTGCCAGCAGCCCCGGGACTAGCCCTCAGGGCGAGCAGTACTTC.

The V call is TRBV19, the J call TRBJ1-3; D might be TRBD1 (5 bases). The CDR3 length is 15 residues. Between the trimmed V and J ends, which lost 3 bases and 0 bases, there was a span of 9 bases. CDR1 is LNHDA and CDR2 is SQIVND in the germline V gene (reference sequence). The CDR3 loop reads CASSMQGSSGNTIYF. The CDR3 DNA follows: TGTGCCAGTAGTATGCAGGGAAGCTCTGGAAACACCATATATTTT.

The chain joins TRBV6-4 to TRBJ1-4; D is ambiguous. V lost 5 bases and J 11 bases, leaving 12 bases between the germline ends. Germline CDR1 and CDR2: MRHNA and SNTAGT. The CDR3 totals 12 residues. CDR3 region: CASSYNLEKLFF. CDR3 nucleotide sequence: TGTGCCAGCAGTTACAACTTGGAGAAACTGTTTTTT.

The CDR3 coding sequence is TGTGCCAGCAGCAAAGCTGGAAGACAGGTTAACTATGGCTACACCTTC. Translating gives CASSKAGRQVNYGYTF. The chain combines TRBV21-1 with TRBJ1-2; the table assigns TRBD1, which was not confirmed against the DNA. TRBV21-1 represents a pseudogene. The CDR3 runs to 16 residues.

The chain employs TRBV27 and TRBJ1-2; D is perhaps TRBD1 (6 bases). Germline CDR1 is MNHEY and CDR2 is SMNVEV (reference sequence). This CDR3 is built from 14 residues. Trimming took 2 bases from V and 7 from J, leaving 14 bases between them. The CDR3 bases are TGTGCCAGCAGTTTACACAGGGTAGCATCTGGCTACACCTTC. Its protein product is CASSLHRVASGYTF.

The chain uses TRBV24-1 and TRBJ1-3; D is possibly TRBD1 (6 bases). V gave up 3 bases and J gave up 8 bases, with 16 bases separating them. CDR3 length: 15 residues. Germline V gene sequence: CDR1 KGHDR, CDR2 SFDVKD. CDR3: CATSDGQYSRDTIYF. CDR3 coding DNA: TGTGCCACCAGTGATGGACAGTATTCGAGGGACACCATATATTTT.

CDR3 sequence (DNA): TGTGCCAGCACCCGCGCAGGGGAGGGCACTGAAGCTTTCTTT. Protein product: CASTRAGEGTEAFF. This rearrangement joins TRBV7-9 to TRBJ1-1; D possibly corresponds to TRBD1 (6 bases). The V and J ends lost 7 bases and 4 bases respectively, with 16 bases between them. Germline CDR1 SEHNR, CDR2 FQNEAQ (reference sequence). The CDR3 length is 14 residues.

This chain links TRBV5-1 with TRBJ2-1; 10 nucleotides line up with TRBD2. Germline CDR1 and CDR2: SGHRS and YFSETQ. Losses at the gene ends were 2 bases for V and 7 bases for J; bases not matched to a gene: 3. This CDR3 region has 14 residues. The CDR3 DNA reads as TGCGCCAGCAGCTTACCGGGACTAGCGAATGAGCAGTTCTTC. This translates into CASSLPGLANEQFF.

This clone came up once. The chain recombines TRBV18 with TRBJ1-6; weak D call: TRBD1 (6 bases). From germline, CDR1 is KGHSH and CDR2 LQKENI. The CDR3 is 16 residues long. V was shortened by 0 bases and J by 8 bases, with 14 bases between the two germline ends. The CDR3 is CASSPPRGRGYSPLHF. The CDR3 DNA follows: TGTGCCAGCTCACCACCACGTGGCAGGGGATATTCACCCCTCCACTTT.

The chain recombines TRBV5-6 with TRBJ1-3, with D perhaps TRBD1 (6 bases). Trimming removed 4 bases at V and 0 bases at J, with 11 bases between. Germline V CDR1 and CDR2: SGHDT, YYEEEE. The CDR3 loop spans 15 amino acids. CDR3 bases: TGTGCCAGCAGCCGGGGGCGTCGCTCTGGAAACACCATATATTTT. This codes for CASSRGRRSGNTIYF.

The J gene is TRBJ1-3, the V gene TRBV6-5, with D unresolved. Deletions cut 5 bases from V and 0 bases from J, with 8 bases between. The CDR3 totals 14 residues. CDR1 is MNHEY, CDR2 SVGAGI, per germline. CDR3 region: CASSRSGSGNTIYF. The CDR3 nucleotides read TGTGCCAGCAGTAGATCAGGCTCTGGAAACACCATATATTTT.

The chain recombines TRBV7-2 with TRBJ2-5, with 10 positions matching TRBD1. The V gene end was trimmed by 4 bases and the J gene end by 4 bases; junction bases not matched to a gene: 0. CDR1 and CDR2 (germline): SGHTA, FQGNSA. This CDR3 has 13 residues. The CDR3 reads CASSWDRGETQYF. Here the CDR3 DNA reads TGTGCCAGCAGCTGGGACAGGGGAGAGACCCAGTACTTC.

V usage is TRBV15 and J usage is TRBJ2-1; 9 bases match TRBD1. This CDR3 has 16 amino acids. The germline CDR1 and CDR2 sequences are LNHNV and YYDKDF (reference sequence). The trim removed 1 base at V and 8 bases at J, leaving 9 bases unmatched. Here the CDR3 DNA reads TGTGCCACCAGCAGAGTACAGGGGGCCCGAGACCATGAGCAGTTCTTC. Translation: CATSRVQGARDHEQFF.

The rearrangement joins TRBV6-6 to TRBJ2-4; weak D call: TRBD2 (6 bases). This CDR3 region has 13 residues. The germline CDR1 and CDR2 sequences are MNHNY and SVGAGI (reference sequence). Trimming pared 4 bases from V and 8 bases from J, leaving 12 bases between. CDR3 region: CASSSTRSDIQYF. In DNA form, the CDR3 reads TGTGCCAGCAGTTCGACTAGGTCAGACATTCAGTACTTC.

The genes are TRBV27 and TRBJ2-3; 7 nucleotides agree with TRBD2. V lost 8 bases, J lost 1 base, and 3 bases stayed unmatched. Germline-derived CDR1 and CDR2 are MNHEY and SMNVEV (reference sequence). The CDR3 loop spans 13 amino acids. CDR3 region: CASGGRGTDTQYF. Here the CDR3 DNA reads TGTGCCAGCGGTGGGAGGGGCACAGATACGCAGTATTTT.

This chain links TRBV5-6 with TRBJ1-3; D remains unclear. Germline assignment: CDR1 SGHDT and CDR2 YYEEEE. CDR3 length: 12 amino acids. Trimming took off 2 bases at V and 3 bases at J, with 3 bases between the two ends. For the CDR3, the DNA is TGTGCCAGCAGCTTACTTGGAAACACCATATATTTT. It codes for CASSLLGNTIYF. Complete variable domain (other parts from reference TRBV5-6 and TRBJ1-3): DAGVTQSPTHLIKTRGQQVTLRCSPKSGHDTVSWYQQALGQGPQFIFQYYEEEERQRGNFPDRFSGHQFPNYSSELNVNALLLGDSALYLCASSLLGNTIYFGEGSWLTVV.

The rearrangement joins TRBV5-8 to TRBJ1-6; D not resolved. V was cut by 6 bases and J by 5 bases, with 9 bases left in between. This CDR3 spans 13 amino acids. The V gene's germline CDR1 is SGHTS and CDR2 YDEGEE. The CDR3 loop is CASIPRHNSPLHF. The CDR3, as DNA: TGTGCCAGCATTCCGCGGCATAATTCACCCCTCCACTTT.

The V call is TRBV5-1, the J call TRBJ1-4; TRBD1 might be the D (6 bases). Germline lookup yields CDR1 SGHRS and CDR2 YFSETQ. The V end lost 0 bases, the J end lost 0 bases, and 9 bases lay between the germline ends. This CDR3 region has 16 residues. CDR3 nucleotides: TGCGCCAGCAGCTTGGTGACAGGAGCAACTAATGAAAAACTGTTTTTT. Translating it yields CASSLVTGATNEKLFF.

The chain uses TRBV29-1 and TRBJ1-3; 7 bases are shared with TRBD1. CDR1 and CDR2 (germline): SQVTM, ANQGSEA. The CDR3 contains 13 residues. Trimming at V came to 7 bases and at J to 3 bases, leaving 6 bases not matched to a gene. This chain's CDR3 is CSAAQGYGNTIYF. The DNA for the CDR3 is TGCAGCGCAGCACAGGGGTATGGAAACACCATATATTTT.

This clone was recorded only once. The chain has TRBV7-2 and TRBJ1-5, with no clear D. V was clipped by 1 base and J by 5 bases, with 12 bases between them. CDR1 SGHTA and CDR2 FQGNSA come from the germline V gene. The length of the CDR3 is 15 residues. CDR3: CASSLVGRPDQPQHF. The CDR3 region has the DNA TGTGCCAGCAGCTTAGTTGGGCGCCCGGATCAGCCCCAGCATTTT.

V gene TRBV4-1 combines with J gene TRBJ1-1; D remains unclear. There are 16 residues in the CDR3. The germline V and J ends were trimmed by 0 bases and 4 bases, with 15 bases remaining between them. Germline lookup yields CDR1 MGHRA and CDR2 YSYEKL. The CDR3 sequence is CASSQEFGGLGTEAFF. The CDR3 DNA follows: TGCGCCAGCAGCCAAGAATTCGGAGGTCTGGGCACTGAAGCTTTCTTT.

The V gene is TRBV11-2, the J gene TRBJ2-7, with 8 positions matching TRBD1. This CDR3 is built from 15 residues. With 5 bases clipped from V and 5 bases from J, the junction kept 11 bases outside the gene matches. Germline-derived CDR1 and CDR2 are SGHAT and FQNNGV. The CDR3 DNA sequence: TGTGCCAGCAGCGGAGGGACAGGTGCCCTCAACGAGCAGTACTTC. Its translation: CASSGGTGALNEQYF.

V and J are TRBV10-2 and TRBJ2-3, with D perhaps matching TRBD1 (6 bases). This CDR3 is 18 amino acids long. V was shortened by 0 bases and J by 0 bases, with 16 bases between the two germline ends. CDR1 and CDR2 (germline): WSHSY, SAAADI. The DNA for the CDR3 is TGCGCCAGCAGTGAGTCGAGGCGCCAGGGGAGTAGCACAGATACGCAGTATTTT. Its protein product is CASSESRRQGSSTDTQYF.

The chain couples TRBV6-5 to TRBJ1-1; TRBD1 aligns across 8 bases. The CDR3 loop spans 15 amino acids. With 7 bases clipped from V and 2 bases from J, the junction kept 9 bases outside the gene matches. Germline CDR1 and CDR2: MNHEY and SVGAGI. The CDR3 nucleotides read TGTGCCAGCAACACGGCCGGGACAGGCAACACTGAAGCTTTCTTT. Translated, it gives CASNTAGTGNTEAFF.

The chain links TRBV5-4 to TRBJ2-2; TRBD1 agrees at 11 bases. V lost 5 bases, J lost 5 bases, and 5 bases stayed unmatched. Germline V gene lookup returns CDR1 SGHNT and CDR2 YYREEE (reference sequence). The CDR3 has 15 residues. The CDR3 sequence: CASRMDRGQTGELFF. CDR3 coding DNA: TGTGCCAGCAGGATGGACAGGGGGCAGACCGGGGAGCTGTTTTTT.